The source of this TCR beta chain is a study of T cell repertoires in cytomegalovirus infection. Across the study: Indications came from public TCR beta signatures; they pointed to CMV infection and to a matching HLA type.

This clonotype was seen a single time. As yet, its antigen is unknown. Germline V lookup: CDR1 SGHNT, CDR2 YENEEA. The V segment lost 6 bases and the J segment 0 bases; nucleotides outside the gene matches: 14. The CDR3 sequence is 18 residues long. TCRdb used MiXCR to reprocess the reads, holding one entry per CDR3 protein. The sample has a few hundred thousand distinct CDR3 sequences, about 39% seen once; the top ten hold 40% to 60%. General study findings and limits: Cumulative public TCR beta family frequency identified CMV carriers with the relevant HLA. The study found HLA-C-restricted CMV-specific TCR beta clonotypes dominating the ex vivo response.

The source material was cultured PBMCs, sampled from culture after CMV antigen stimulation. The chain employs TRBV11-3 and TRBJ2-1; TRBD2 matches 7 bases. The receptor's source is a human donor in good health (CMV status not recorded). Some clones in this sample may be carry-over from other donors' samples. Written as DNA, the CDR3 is TGTGCCAGCAGTCCGACGTGGGCCCGCGGGAGCTCCTACAATGAGCAGTTCTTC. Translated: CASSPTWARGSSYNEQFF.